This record looks at one T cell receptor (beta chain) sequence and its context. Clones were sequenced by immunoSEQ multiplex PCR, and TCRdb holds only the in-frame ones, with some missing. Found here are 70,000 to 80,000 clones, more than 75% of them singletons; the top ten hold roughly 14%. These data are taken from a study of blood T cell repertoires in COVID-19. Study overall: Researchers got acute and convalescent COVID-19 samples from the United States, Italy and Spain. T cells, B-cell-depleted T cells, or PBMCs provided the cDNA or gDNA that served as material.

From germline, CDR1 is SNHLY and CDR2 FYNNEI. V lost 6 bases and J lost 5, with 16 bases in between. The CDR3 runs to 14 residues. Sequencing was carried out using peripheral blood. V and J are TRBV2 and TRBJ1-2; D possibly corresponds to TRBD1 (6 bases). This clonotype originated in a woman between 55 and 75 years old with acute or convalescent COVID-19. The CDR3 protein is CASRGAGGPYGYTF. CDR3 DNA sequence: TGTGCCAGCAGGGGGGCCGGTGGGCCTTATGGCTACACCTTC.